This TCR beta chain was identified during a study of cytomegalovirus exposure and HLA in healthy donors. Study-level points and caveats: Later analysis found that TCR beta chains associated with HLA were more clonally expanded than other, equally common chains. Evidence from a later analysis indicated that most CMV-associated TCR beta chains looked HLA-restricted. Reported performance of the classifier showed diagnosis of cytomegalovirus status with high specificity and sensitivity.

As for this clone: What it binds is not known.

The primer mix had 60 Vbeta and 13 Jbeta primers. TCRdb's table, derived via immunoSEQ multiplex PCR, lists solely in-frame clones and lacks some. The table shows about 67,000 clones, with 68% occurring only once. Germline lookup yields CDR1 GTSNPN and CDR2 SVGIG (reference sequence). The CDR3 contains 13 residues. V lost 3 bases and J lost 5; bases outside the gene matches: 3. What was sequenced was PBMCs. This sequence was found in a woman aged 25 to 39 in good health and CMV-seronegative. The genes are TRBV30 and TRBJ1-5; 8 bases are shared with TRBD1. The CDR3 loop is CAWRQGEDQPQHF. CDR3 DNA sequence: TGTGCCTGGAGACAGGGGGAAGATCAGCCCCAGCATTTT.